The 32 T cell receptor beta chains below were found in one sample sequenced in a study of beta chain features in type 1 diabetes. Every bit of the isolated RNA underwent reverse transcription, so sequencing read expressed TCRB transcripts. TCRdb's copy holds only in-frame clones and misses some; the assay was immunoSEQ multiplex PCR. The sample carries over 150,000 clones, approximately 8.1% recorded once. Material: central memory CD4+ T cells from blood. These receptors originate from a man aged 18 to 30 in good health.

CDR3 sequence: CASSELDTNTEAFF. In DNA, the CDR3 is TGTGCCAGCAGTGAACTTGACACCAACACTGAAGCTTTCTTT. The chain employs TRBV25-1 and TRBJ1-1, with D unclear. Deletions cut 2 bases from V and 2 bases from J, with 9 bases between. The germline CDR1 and CDR2 sequences are MGHDK and SYGVNS. The CDR3 totals 14 residues.

This chain connects TRBV4-3 to TRBJ2-3, with TRBD1 as a possible D gene (5 bases). The length of the CDR3 is 14 residues. V was pared by 5 bases and J by 6 bases, with 15 bases between. Germline-derived CDR1 and CDR2 are LGHNA and YSLEER. In DNA form, the CDR3 reads TGCGCCAGCAGCTTCGCCACACACAGGGATACGCAGTATTTT. This gives the protein CASSFATHRDTQYF.

The chain carries TRBV7-8 and TRBJ2-2; perhaps TRBD1 as D (6 bases). CDR1 and CDR2 from the germline V gene are SGHVS and FQNEAQ. Trimming removed 3 bases at V and 0 bases at J, with 8 bases between. The CDR3 runs to 15 residues. CDR3 nucleotide sequence: TGTGCCAGCAGCTTGGGACAAACGAACACCGGGGAGCTGTTTTTT. This gives the protein CASSLGQTNTGELFF.

Only a few counts were recorded for this clone. CDR3 nucleotides: TGTGCCAGCAAAACAGGGGGGAATGAGCAGTTCTTC. Translating it yields CASKTGGNEQFF. This chain links TRBV2 with TRBJ2-1; 8 positions agree with TRBD1. CDR1 SNHLY and CDR2 FYNNEI come from the germline V gene. The CDR3 loop spans 12 amino acids. V shed 7 bases and J 7 bases; nucleotides not matched to a gene: 3.

This clone was seen repeatedly, ten times or more. V usage is TRBV25-1 and J usage is TRBJ2-7; D perhaps matches TRBD2 (6 bases). Trimming stripped 7 bases from V and 5 bases from J, with 18 bases between. The CDR3 consists of 14 residues. Germline V lookup: CDR1 MGHDK, CDR2 SYGVNS. Here the CDR3 DNA reads TGTGCCAGCACTCCCGGGGGTAGCGTGGACGAGCAGTACTTC. Translated: CASTPGGSVDEQYF.

This clone was seen a few times. V is TRBV4-3 and J is TRBJ1-4; no clear D. CDR3 length: 16 residues. The V and J ends lost 1 base and 6 bases respectively, with 15 bases between them. CDR1 LGHNA and CDR2 YSLEER come from the germline V gene. The CDR3 region has the DNA TGCGCCAGCAGCCAAGGACTACCTGGCAGAGATGAAAAACTGTTTTTT. It yields the protein CASSQGLPGRDEKLFF.

The chain combines TRBV7-3 with TRBJ2-3; D is unresolved. This CDR3 is built from 15 residues. Deletions cut 4 bases from V and 0 bases from J, with 11 bases between. Germline lookup yields CDR1 SGHTA and CDR2 FQGTGA. CDR3 DNA: TGTGCCAGCAGCTCACCTAGTTACAGCACAGATACGCAGTATTTT. It encodes CASSSPSYSTDTQYF.

This clone turned up a few times. The chain combines TRBV30 with TRBJ1-3; D is perhaps TRBD1 (5 bases). The germline gives CDR1 GTSNPN, CDR2 SVGIG (reference sequence). This CDR3 contains 13 residues. The V and J ends lost 4 bases and 1 base respectively, with 8 bases between them. The CDR3 DNA follows: TGTGCCTGGACGGGGACTTCTGGAAACACCATATATTTT. This gives the protein CAWTGTSGNTIYF.

This clone was detected only a few times. This chain links TRBV5-1 with TRBJ1-2; D might be TRBD1 (5 bases). V lost 4 bases and J 2 bases, leaving 12 bases between the germline ends. The germline V gene encodes CDR1 SGHRS and CDR2 YFSETQ. The CDR3 consists of 14 residues. The CDR3 protein is CASSVDTQNYGYTF. CDR3 in DNA: TGCGCCAGCAGCGTGGACACCCAAAACTATGGCTACACCTTC.

A word on this clone: A junction end diverges from the germline sequence, so it may reflect a read error. The DNA for the CDR3 is TGTGCTAGCAGCTTAGACAGGCAAGAGACCCAGTACTTC. This translates into CASSLDRQETQYF. The chain links TRBV7-7 to TRBJ2-5; TRBD1 is a possible D gene (6 bases). CDR1 and CDR2 (germline): SSHAT, FNYEAQ (reference sequence). The CDR3 sequence is 13 residues long. The entire variable domain, with the rest obtained from reference TRBV7-7 and TRBJ2-5, is as follows: GAGVSQSPRYKVTKRGQDVTLRCDPISSHATLYWYQQALGQGPEFLTYFNYEAQPDKSGLPSDRFSAERPEGSISTLTIQRTEQRDSAMYRCASSLDRQETQYFGPGTRLLVL.

The chain joins TRBV25-1 to TRBJ1-1; 7 positions match TRBD1. V trimming: 4 bases; J trimming: 5 bases; junction bases outside the gene matches: 7. The CDR3 runs 14 residues. The germline V gene encodes CDR1 MGHDK and CDR2 SYGVNS. CDR3 protein: CASSGTGARTEAFF. The CDR3 nucleotides read TGTGCCAGCAGTGGAACAGGGGCCAGGACTGAAGCTTTCTTT.

This clone has ten or more counts. Other DNA sequences in this specimen translate into the identical CDR3. J is TRBJ2-5 and V is TRBV5-1, with D possibly matching TRBD2 (6 bases). The CDR3 extends over 15 amino acids. The V gene lost 0 bases and the J gene lost 5 bases, with 14 bases spanning the gap. CDR1 and CDR2 from the germline V gene are SGHRS and YFSETQ. CDR3 in amino acids: CASSLAGSREETQYF. CDR3 nucleotide sequence: TGCGCCAGCAGCTTGGCCGGGAGCCGGGAGGAGACCCAGTACTTC.

This clone was seen repeatedly, ten times or more. This chain joins TRBV6-5 and TRBJ2-3, with TRBD1 as a possible D gene (6 bases). Per the germline V gene, CDR1 is MNHEY and CDR2 is SVGAGI. The CDR3 extends over 11 amino acids. Trimming took 7 bases from V and 7 from J, leaving 9 bases between them. The CDR3 reads CASNQGYTQYF. The CDR3, as DNA: TGTGCCAGCAACCAGGGGTATACGCAGTATTTT.

This clone was detected ten times or more. The CDR3 region has the DNA TGCAGCGTGGGACAGGGAGACATTCAGTACTTC. This gives the protein CSVGQGDIQYF. The V call is TRBV29-1, the J call TRBJ2-4; 9 bases are a match to TRBD1. The CDR3 is 11 residues long. Germline loops: CDR1 SQVTM, CDR2 ANQGSEA. V dropped 6 bases and J dropped 8; count of bases not matched to a gene: 2.

This rearrangement joins TRBV4-3 to TRBJ2-3; TRBD2 is a possible D gene (6 bases). This CDR3 is 14 amino acids long. Looked up from germline, CDR1 is LGHNA and CDR2 is YSLEER. Between the trimmed V and J ends, which lost 1 base and 3 bases, there was a span of 8 bases. Here the CDR3 reads CASSQVGGTDTQYF. CDR3 DNA: TGCGCCAGCAGCCAAGTGGGGGGAACAGATACGCAGTATTTT.

This clone has ten or more counts. The chain has TRBV5-1 and TRBJ1-1, with TRBD1 identical over 8 bases. V was pared by 2 bases and J by 5 bases, with 8 bases of the junction left unmatched. Germline CDR1 is SGHRS and CDR2 is YFSETQ. This CDR3 comprises 15 residues. The CDR3 bases are TGCGCCAGCAGCTTTCAGGGGGCAGTGGGGACTGAAGCTTTCTTT. Its translation is CASSFQGAVGTEAFF.

This clone was detected ten times or more. This chain connects TRBV7-2 to TRBJ1-6, with a possible D match to TRBD1 (6 bases). This CDR3 region has 15 residues. Trimming cost V 4 bases and J 7 bases, with 14 bases left between them. In germline, CDR1 is SGHTA, CDR2 FQGNSA. The CDR3 loop reads CASSWGTPSNSPLHF. DNA for the CDR3: TGTGCCAGCAGCTGGGGGACACCTTCCAATTCACCCCTCCACTTT.

This sequence joins TRBV28 and TRBJ1-1; TRBD1 agrees at 7 bases. CDR1 is MDHEN, CDR2 SYDVKM, per germline. J lost 1 base, V lost 5 bases, and 10 bases had no gene match. The CDR3 is 16 amino acids. The CDR3 sequence: CASSPPLGQKNTEAFF. The CDR3 DNA sequence: TGTGCCAGCAGTCCCCCTTTGGGACAGAAGAACACTGAAGCTTTCTTT.

This clone was counted a few times. Here the CDR3 reads CASRADYVEQFF. In DNA, the CDR3 is TGTGCCAGCAGGGCGGACTACGTTGAGCAGTTCTTC. This sequence joins TRBV6-5 and TRBJ2-1, with D perhaps TRBD2 (6 bases). The V gene's germline CDR1 is MNHEY and CDR2 SVGAGI. The CDR3 is 12 amino acids. V lost 6 bases, J lost 9 bases, and 12 bases lay in between.

This clone turned up a few times. The chain uses TRBV10-3 and TRBJ2-7, with a possible D match to TRBD1 (5 bases). The CDR3 contains 13 residues. Trimming removed 11 bases at V and 6 bases at J, with 20 bases between. Germline assignment: CDR1 ENHRY and CDR2 SYGVKD. CDR3 in DNA: TGTGCCGCCACAGGTTCCCTATCCGTCGAGCAGTACTTC. It codes for CAATGSLSVEQYF.

This clone was detected a few times. The rearrangement uses TRBV6-5 and TRBJ2-7; 10 nucleotides line up with TRBD2. V was pared by 2 bases and J by 1 base, with 2 bases of the junction left unmatched. The CDR3 contains 15 residues. Germline CDR1 MNHEY, CDR2 SVGAGI. CDR3 bases: TGTGCCAGCAGTTACAAACTAGCGGGGTCCTACGAGCAGTACTTC. It translates to CASSYKLAGSYEQYF.

The chain employs TRBV5-1 and TRBJ2-7; 12 bases align to TRBD2. This CDR3 spans 18 amino acids. Trimming removed 3 bases from V and 1 base from J; junction bases left unmatched: 11. Germline CDR1 is SGHRS and CDR2 is YFSETQ. The CDR3 protein is CASSWAPTSGSQSYEQYF. For the CDR3, the DNA is TGCGCCAGCAGCTGGGCCCCGACTAGCGGGAGTCAATCCTACGAGCAGTACTTC.

V usage is TRBV11-3 and J usage is TRBJ2-1; TRBD2 matches 7 bases. The CDR3 runs 14 residues. The germline V gene has CDR1 SGHNT and CDR2 YENEEA. V was pared by 5 bases and J by 7 bases, with 8 bases of the junction left unmatched. The CDR3 sequence is CASSPAGVINEQFF. In DNA form, the CDR3 reads TGTGCCAGCAGCCCGGCGGGAGTTATAAATGAGCAGTTCTTC.

The rearrangement joins TRBV5-1 to TRBJ1-5; D not certain. Trimming left V 2 bases short and J 5 bases short, with 14 bases between. Germline V gives CDR1 SGHRS, CDR2 YFSETQ. The CDR3 covers 15 residues. This CDR3 is CASSLISNGDQPQHF. The DNA for the CDR3 is TGCGCCAGCAGCTTAATATCCAACGGGGATCAGCCCCAGCATTTT.

This clone was found a few times. Other DNA sequences in the sample encode the same CDR3. The chain recombines TRBV6-5 with TRBJ2-7, with TRBD1 matching over 12 bases. The CDR3 runs to 15 residues. V lost 2 bases to trimming and J lost 5 bases; unmatched junction nucleotides: 4. Germline CDR1 MNHEY, CDR2 SVGAGI. The CDR3 is CASSYLGQGAHEQYF. The DNA of the CDR3 is TGTGCCAGCAGTTACCTGGGACAGGGGGCCCACGAGCAGTACTTC.

V gene TRBV6-1 combines with J gene TRBJ1-6; 8 bases are a match to TRBD1. Germline V CDR1 and CDR2: MNHNS, SASEGT. J gave up 5 bases and V 4 bases, and 4 bases lay outside the gene matches. The CDR3 contains 15 residues. The CDR3 DNA reads TGTGCCAGCAGTGCAATGGACAGGGATAATTCACCCCTCCACTTT. As protein: CASSAMDRDNSPLHF.

This sequence joins TRBV12-5 and TRBJ1-5; D may be TRBD1 (5 bases). Germline CDR1 LGHNT, CDR2 FRNRAP. V was clipped by 4 bases and J by 5 bases, with 9 bases between them. This CDR3 region has 13 residues. CDR3 in DNA: TGTGCTAGTGGTTGGGGGGTTGATCAGCCCCAGCATTTT. Amino acid sequence: CASGWGVDQPQHF.

In its sample, this clone was seen a few times. CDR3: CASSKQANTEAFF. The CDR3 coding sequence is TGTGCCAGCAGCAAACAGGCGAACACTGAAGCTTTCTTT. The V call is TRBV7-3, the J call TRBJ1-1; D may be TRBD1 (5 bases). The CDR3 consists of 13 residues. The germline V and J ends were trimmed by 5 bases and 1 base, with 8 bases remaining between them. From germline, CDR1 is SGHTA and CDR2 FQGTGA. Complete variable domain (other parts from reference TRBV7-3 and TRBJ1-1): GAGVSQTPSNKVTEKGKYVELRCDPISGHTALYWYRQSLGQGPEFLIYFQGTGAADDSGLPNDRFFAVRPEGSVSTLKIQRTERGDSAVYLCASSKQANTEAFFGQGTRLTVV.

This chain links TRBV7-2 with TRBJ2-5; 7 bases are a match to TRBD2. V trimming: 4 bases; J trimming: 5 bases; junction bases outside the gene matches: 13. The CDR3 loop spans 16 amino acids. CDR1 is SGHTA, CDR2 FQGNSA, per germline. The CDR3 DNA is TGTGCCAGCAGCTCGCCCGGACTAGGCGGAGGGGAGACCCAGTACTTC. Its translation is CASSSPGLGGGETQYF.

The V gene is TRBV6-6, the J gene TRBJ1-5; D call uncertain. The CDR3 totals 12 residues. Trimming cost V 7 bases and J 5 bases, with 9 bases left between them. Per germline, CDR1 MNHNY and CDR2 SVGAGI (reference sequence). The CDR3 loop is CASTTADQPQHF. The CDR3 region has the DNA TGTGCCAGCACCACCGCGGATCAGCCCCAGCATTTT.

This clone was observed a few times. The V call is TRBV9, the J call TRBJ1-2; no reliable D call. The CDR3 loop spans 13 amino acids. The V gene's germline CDR1 is SGDLS and CDR2 YYNGEE. Trimming took 0 bases from V and 4 from J, leaving 7 bases between them. CDR3 DNA: TGTGCCAGCAGCGTAGATCTAAGCTATGGCTACACCTTC. It translates to CASSVDLSYGYTF.

The CDR3 DNA is TGCAGCGTCGACAGCACTGAAGCTTTCTTT. Residues: CSVDSTEAFF. This chain connects TRBV29-1 to TRBJ1-1, with D perhaps matching TRBD1 (5 bases). V gave up 6 bases and J gave up 4 bases, with 6 bases separating them. The CDR3 has 10 amino acids. Germline CDR1 reads SQVTM; CDR2 reads ANQGSEA.